The clone carrying this T cell receptor beta chain was observed a few times. Its specificity is not known. Mismatch with germline at one junction end may stem from a read error. These data originate in a study of molecular identifiers for immune sequencing clone quantification. The CDR3 has 17 residues. Germline CDR1 is SGHDN and CDR2 is FVKESK. TCRdb passed the PCR reads through MiXCR, listing each CDR3 protein once. The data show around 300,000 distinct CDR3 sequences, about 22% seen once. General study findings and limits: More than 97% of effector molecules, versus under 1% of naive-cell molecules, belonged to clones above 20 RNA copies.

The receptor's source is a human donor in good health. Some libraries in this study had Jurkat cell RNA spiked in. The material sequenced was naive CD8+ T cells from blood, with Jurkat cell RNA spiked in. Subset here: FACS-sorted CD8+CD4-CCR7+CD45RA+ naive T cells. This chain links TRBV14 with TRBJ2-3, with D tentatively TRBD1 or TRBD2 (6 bases each). The CDR3 protein is CASSQEFPGEAPDTQYF. CDR3 bases: TGTGCTAGCAGCCAAGAGTTCCCAGGGGAGGCACCAGATACGCAGTATTTT.